This TCR beta chain was captured by sequencing in a study of T cells in Graves' hyperthyroidism and ophthalmopathy. This clonotype was seen many times. J gave up 5 bases and V 3 bases, and 6 bases lay outside the gene matches. CDR1 and CDR2 (germline): SGHRS, YFSETQ. The CDR3 totals 17 residues. The investigators amplified TCR beta CDR3 regions from RNA transcripts. Initially, a first-round RT-PCR of the TCR CDR3 employed the HTBI primer set. TCRdb used MiXCR to reprocess the multiplex PCR reads, holding one entry per CDR3 protein. This sample yields 110,000 to 150,000 distinct CDR3 sequences, of which approximately 20% are seen a single time; about two thirds belongs to the top ten.

The chain uses TRBV5-1 and TRBJ2-2, with 14 bases matching TRBD2. The sequencing input was blood. The receptor's source is a woman aged 50 to 60 with Graves' hyperthyroidism that later progressed to Graves' ophthalmopathy. CDR3 sequence (DNA): TGCGCCAGCAGCTGGGGACTAGCGGGAGAAAGAACCGGGGAGCTGTTTTTT. Translated, it gives CASSWGLAGERTGELFF.